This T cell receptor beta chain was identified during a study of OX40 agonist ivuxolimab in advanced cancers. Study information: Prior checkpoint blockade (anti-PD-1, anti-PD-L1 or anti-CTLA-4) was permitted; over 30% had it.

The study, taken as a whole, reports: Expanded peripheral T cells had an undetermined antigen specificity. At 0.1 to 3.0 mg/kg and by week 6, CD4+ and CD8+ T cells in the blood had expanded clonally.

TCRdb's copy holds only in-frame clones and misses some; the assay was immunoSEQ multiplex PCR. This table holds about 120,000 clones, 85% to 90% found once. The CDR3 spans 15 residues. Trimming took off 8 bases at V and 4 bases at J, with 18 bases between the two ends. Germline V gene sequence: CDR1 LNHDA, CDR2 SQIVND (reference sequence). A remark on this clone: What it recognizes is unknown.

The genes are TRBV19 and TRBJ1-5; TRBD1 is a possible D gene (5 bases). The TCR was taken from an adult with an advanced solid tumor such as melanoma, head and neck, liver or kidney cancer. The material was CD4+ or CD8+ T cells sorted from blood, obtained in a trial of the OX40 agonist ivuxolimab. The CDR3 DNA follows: TGTGCCAGTGTCTCCACAGTGGGGCGTAATCAGCCCCAGCATTTT. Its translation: CASVSTVGRNQPQHF.